Each of the 26 T cell receptor beta chains below was sequenced from the same sample in a study of technical replicates of blood from four donors. Generated by immunoSEQ multiplex PCR, the TCRdb table keeps only in-frame clones and is missing some. The profile shows tens of thousands of clones, 65% to 90% of them singletons. Sequencing was carried out using PBMCs. The receptor set was obtained from a human donor in good health. Some clones in this sample may be carry-over from other donors' samples.

This chain uses TRBV6-6 with TRBJ1-5; TRBD1 matches 7 bases. Germline assignment: CDR1 MNHNY and CDR2 SVGAGI (reference sequence). V was pared by 2 bases and J by 7 bases, with 11 bases of the junction left unmatched. CDR3 length equals 16 residues. The CDR3 is CASSYEGGGFLQPQHF. The CDR3, as DNA: TGTGCCAGCAGTTACGAAGGGGGCGGGTTCCTCCAGCCCCAGCATTTT.

The V gene is TRBV4-3, the J gene TRBJ2-6; maybe TRBD2 (6 bases). The CDR3 has 18 amino acids. CDR1 and CDR2 from the germline V gene are LGHNA and YSLEER. V lost 0 bases to trimming and J lost 1 base, with 13 bases between them. CDR3 region: CASSQDTPGESGANVLTF. The CDR3, as DNA: TGCGCCAGCAGCCAAGATACCCCGGGGGAGTCTGGGGCCAACGTCCTGACTTTC.

This sequence joins TRBV30 and TRBJ2-1; a weak D match, TRBD1 (5 bases). The CDR3 spans 14 residues. Per the germline V gene, CDR1 is GTSNPN and CDR2 is SVGIG (reference sequence). Trimming stripped 4 bases from V and 0 bases from J, with 10 bases between. CDR3 DNA sequence: TGTGCCTGGACTAGGGGTCGCTCCTACAATGAGCAGTTCTTC. It encodes CAWTRGRSYNEQFF.

The chain employs TRBV5-5 and TRBJ2-6; 10 bases are a match to TRBD2. The V gene end was trimmed by 4 bases and the J gene end by 0 bases; junction bases not matched to a gene: 4. The CDR3 is 17 residues long. Germline lookup yields CDR1 SGHKS and CDR2 YYEKEE (reference sequence). The CDR3 spells CASSHLAGGSGANVLTF. The CDR3 DNA reads TGTGCCAGCAGCCACTTAGCGGGAGGCTCTGGGGCCAACGTCCTGACTTTC.

This clone was seen only once. This sequence joins TRBV20-1 and TRBJ1-2; TRBD1 aligns across 8 bases. With V trimmed by 6 bases and J by 8 bases, 5 bases remained unmatched. Germline V lookup: CDR1 DFQATT, CDR2 SNEGSKA (reference sequence). This CDR3 is built from 11 residues. This CDR3 is CSAQGTGGYTF. CDR3 coding DNA: TGCAGTGCCCAAGGGACAGGCGGCTACACCTTC.

This clone was detected a few times. The chain has TRBV2 and TRBJ2-1; D call uncertain. CDR3 size: 15 residues. Per germline, CDR1 SNHLY and CDR2 FYNNEI. Trimming shortened V by 1 base and J by 9 bases, and 16 bases separated the two germline ends. CDR3 in DNA: TGTGCCAGCAGTGAAGTGTCCGAGTCGCTCGGTGAGCAGTTCTTC. It specifies CASSEVSESLGEQFF.

The chain combines TRBV19 with TRBJ1-5; 8 positions agree with TRBD1. Per germline, CDR1 LNHDA and CDR2 SQIVND (reference sequence). This CDR3 spans 16 amino acids. The V segment lost 9 bases and the J segment 3 bases; nucleotides outside the gene matches: 13. CDR3 protein: CASSETGTGINQPQHF. Written as DNA, the CDR3 is TGTGCCAGCTCCGAGACCGGGACAGGCATCAATCAGCCCCAGCATTTT.

This clone was observed once. This chain joins TRBV11-2 and TRBJ2-5, with D possibly matching TRBD2 (7 bases). Germline lookup yields CDR1 SGHAT and CDR2 FQNNGV. Between the trimmed V and J ends, which lost 4 bases and 12 bases, there was a span of 15 bases. The length of the CDR3 is 12 residues. CDR3 loop: CASSWWEGQKYF. CDR3 coding DNA: TGTGCCAGCAGCTGGTGGGAGGGACAAAAGTACTTC.

The chain recombines TRBV2 with TRBJ1-2; TRBD1 matches 8 bases. This CDR3 spans 14 amino acids. V shed 6 bases and J 6 bases; nucleotides not matched to a gene: 9. Per the germline V gene, CDR1 is SNHLY and CDR2 is FYNNEI. Here the CDR3 DNA reads TGTGCCAGCAGCGCAGGGGGCGCTTCTGATGGCTACACCTTC. This encodes CASSAGGASDGYTF.

The V gene is TRBV30, the J gene TRBJ1-2; the D is unclear. V lost 1 base to trimming and J lost 8 bases, with 8 bases between them. Germline CDR1 is GTSNPN and CDR2 is SVGIG (reference sequence). This CDR3 has 11 amino acids. CDR3 coding DNA: TGTGCCTGGAGTGGTTCTCGGGGCTACACCTTC. This codes for CAWSGSRGYTF.

This sequence joins TRBV27 and TRBJ2-5; TRBD2 matches at 9 bases. J lost 4 bases, V lost 0 bases, and 6 bases had no gene match. The CDR3 is 16 amino acids. CDR1 is MNHEY, CDR2 SMNVEV, per germline (reference sequence). CDR3 nucleotides: TGTGCCAGCAGTTTATCGGTAGCGGGGGTTTCAGAGACCCAGTACTTC. Translating gives CASSLSVAGVSETQYF.

The V gene is TRBV5-1, the J gene TRBJ2-1, with 11 bases lining up with TRBD2. The V gene end was trimmed by 2 bases and the J gene end by 0 bases; junction bases not matched to a gene: 7. Germline V gives CDR1 SGHRS, CDR2 YFSETQ. The CDR3 covers 18 residues. The CDR3 bases are TGCGCCAGCAGCTTCGCTAGCGGGGGGCCGAGCTCCTACAATGAGCAGTTCTTC. Translating it yields CASSFASGGPSSYNEQFF.

The V call is TRBV7-9, the J call TRBJ2-2; D is possibly TRBD1 (5 bases). Trimming left V 1 base short and J 1 base short, with 7 bases between. The CDR3 covers 15 residues. Looked up from germline, CDR1 is SEHNR and CDR2 is FQNEAQ (reference sequence). CDR3 DNA sequence: TGTGCCAGCAGCTTAGGTCAGGGGAACACCGGGGAGCTGTTTTTT. Translation: CASSLGQGNTGELFF.

This sequence joins TRBV7-9 and TRBJ1-2; 8 positions match TRBD1. The CDR3 contains 14 residues. V dropped 4 bases and J dropped 9; count of bases not matched to a gene: 10. The germline V gene encodes CDR1 SEHNR and CDR2 FQNEAQ (reference sequence). CDR3 nucleotides: TGTGCCAGCAGCTCCCAAAGGACAGGGCCTAGCTACACCTTC. It translates to CASSSQRTGPSYTF.

The chain links TRBV10-3 to TRBJ1-4; D is uncertain. The CDR3 contains 13 residues. Germline CDR1 is ENHRY and CDR2 is SYGVKD. V lost 11 bases, J lost 0 bases, and 10 bases lay in between. The CDR3 protein is CACGPPTNEKLFF. CDR3 in DNA: TGTGCCTGCGGCCCGCCAACTAATGAAAAACTGTTTTTT.

This CDR3 is CASSEGQGPYNEQFF. The CDR3 nucleotides read TGTGCCAGCAGTGAGGGACAGGGCCCCTACAATGAGCAGTTCTTC. The J gene is TRBJ2-1, the V gene TRBV6-1, with 9 nucleotides matching TRBD1. V lost 3 bases and J lost 2; bases outside the gene matches: 2. The CDR3 length is 15 residues. Germline V gene lookup returns CDR1 MNHNS and CDR2 SASEGT.

This chain uses TRBV10-3 with TRBJ2-7, with TRBD2 matching over 8 bases. This CDR3 is built from 14 residues. Germline CDR1 reads ENHRY; CDR2 reads SYGVKD. The V and J ends lost 7 bases and 0 bases, in that order; junction bases with no gene match: 5. The CDR3 loop reads CAIMGSGSSYEQYF. The CDR3 bases are TGTGCCATCATGGGCAGCGGGAGCTCCTACGAGCAGTACTTC.

The chain is built from TRBV7-8 and TRBJ2-7; the D gene is possibly TRBD1 (6 bases). The germline CDR1 and CDR2 sequences are SGHVS and FQNEAQ. Trimming stripped 5 bases from V and 5 bases from J, with 10 bases between. CDR3 length equals 12 residues. The CDR3 bases are TGTGCCAGCAGCCGCAACAGGGACGAGCAGTACTTC. Encoded protein: CASSRNRDEQYF.

The chain carries TRBV5-1 and TRBJ2-4; D gene unclear. Germline V gene data show CDR1 as SGHRS and CDR2 as YFSETQ. The CDR3 contains 15 residues. Deletions cut 0 bases from V and 1 base from J, with 8 bases between. The CDR3 DNA reads as TGCGCCAGCAGCTTGGGAGAACAGGCCAAAAACATTCAGTACTTC. Translating gives CASSLGEQAKNIQYF.

The chain uses TRBV6-5 and TRBJ2-5; TRBD2 aligns across 8 bases. Per the germline V gene, CDR1 is MNHEY and CDR2 is SVGAGI. Trimming removed 5 bases from V and 5 bases from J; junction bases left unmatched: 4. The CDR3 is 13 residues long. Written as DNA, the CDR3 is TGTGCCAGCAGTCGACTAGCGACGGAGACCCAGTACTTC. Amino acid sequence: CASSRLATETQYF.

This clone was observed a handful of times. The chain is built from TRBV19 and TRBJ1-1; D gene unclear. This CDR3 is 14 amino acids long. Trimming stripped 2 bases from V and 4 bases from J, with 11 bases between. Per germline, CDR1 LNHDA and CDR2 SQIVND (reference sequence). This CDR3 reads CASSIRGRPTEAFF. In DNA form, the CDR3 reads TGTGCCAGTAGTATACGCGGCCGTCCCACTGAAGCTTTCTTT.

V usage is TRBV6-6 and J usage is TRBJ2-5, with 9 bases matching TRBD1. Germline V gives CDR1 MNHNY, CDR2 SVGAGI (reference sequence). The CDR3 has 15 amino acids. J lost 5 bases, V lost 2 bases, and 6 bases had no gene match. The DNA for the CDR3 is TGTGCCAGCAGTTACGGTGACAGGGGGTCGGAGACCCAGTACTTC. It encodes CASSYGDRGSETQYF.

The chain employs TRBV28 and TRBJ2-5; 10 bases align to TRBD2. V lost 2 bases to trimming and J lost 4 bases; unmatched junction nucleotides: 10. CDR1 and CDR2 from the germline V gene are MDHEN and SYDVKM. This CDR3 region has 17 residues. The CDR3 loop reads CASSLGLLAGLGETQYF. The CDR3 DNA follows: TGTGCCAGCAGTTTAGGCCTACTAGCGGGATTAGGAGAGACCCAGTACTTC.

The V call is TRBV30, the J call TRBJ2-1; D remains unclear. Germline-derived CDR1 and CDR2 are GTSNPN and SVGIG (reference sequence). The CDR3 is 12 residues long. Between the trimmed V and J ends, which lost 3 bases and 5 bases, there was a span of 8 bases. Here the CDR3 reads CAWRAGDNEQFF. CDR3 DNA: TGTGCCTGGAGAGCCGGTGACAATGAGCAGTTCTTC.

The chain has TRBV15 and TRBJ2-7, with 7 bases that match TRBD1. The CDR3 loop spans 15 amino acids. The germline CDR1 and CDR2 sequences are LNHNV and YYDKDF (reference sequence). The junction had 14 bases not matched to a gene; V was cut back by 6 bases and J by 6 bases. Here the CDR3 reads CATRLSGTVLGEQYF. The CDR3 DNA follows: TGTGCCACCAGGCTCTCCGGGACAGTGTTGGGCGAGCAGTACTTC. The full variable domain, completed using reference TRBV15 and TRBJ2-7, is DAMVIQNPRYQVTQFGKPVTLSCSQTLNHNVMYWYQQKSSQAPKLLFHYYDKDFNNEADTPDNFQSRRPNTSFCFLDIRSPGLGDTAMYLCATRLSGTVLGEQYFGPGTRLTVT.

This sequence joins TRBV6-1 and TRBJ2-7; 12 bases match TRBD1. This CDR3 is built from 13 residues. Germline lookup yields CDR1 MNHNS and CDR2 SASEGT. With 10 bases clipped from V and 2 bases from J, the junction kept 3 bases outside the gene matches. The CDR3 DNA follows: TGTGCCACGGGGACAGGGGGCCCCTACGAGCAGTACTTC. Its translation: CATGTGGPYEQYF.